This TCR beta chain was profiled in a study of blood T cell repertoires in COVID-19. Study at large: Samples representing acute and convalescent COVID-19 were sourced from the United States, Italy and Spain.

The table came from immunoSEQ multiplex PCR; TCRdb's copy has only in-frame clones and leaves some out. The table has some 260,000 clones, approximately 80% seen once. V was pared by 4 bases and J by 4 bases, with 9 bases of the junction left unmatched. The CDR3 is made up of 15 amino acids. Germline CDR1 KGHDR, CDR2 SFDVKD. The V call is TRBV24-1, the J call TRBJ2-7; 7 bases fit TRBD2. This TCR was recovered from an older man with acute or convalescent COVID-19. The material sequenced was peripheral blood. The DNA for the CDR3 is TGTGCCACCAGTGACGGGGGGAACAGTGGTTACGAGCAGTACTTC. This translates into CATSDGGNSGYEQYF.